The clone carrying this T cell receptor beta chain has more than one count but fewer than ten. What it binds is not known. Per germline, CDR1 GTSNPN and CDR2 SVGIG (reference sequence). V was pared by 0 bases and J by 6 bases, with 8 bases between. CDR3 length: 12 residues. The data originate from a study of CD8 T cells in ankylosing spondylitis. One entry per CDR3 protein, called by TCRdb with MiXCR from the 5' RACE reads. The data contain 300,000 to 400,000 distinct CDR3 sequences, approximately 10% of them singletons. General study results and limits: According to the report, clones linked to the disease were significantly enriched in matched synovial fluid samples taken from ankylosing spondylitis patients. Characteristic of ankylosing spondylitis blood, it appeared, was a TCR beta motif comprising roughly eight highly homologous variants.

The sequence was collected from a female donor with ankylosing spondylitis or in good health (not recorded which). The chain uses TRBV30 and TRBJ1-1; D gene unclear. Sequenced: blood, either unsorted or a sorted T cell fraction (not recorded which). CDR3 nucleotides: TGTGCCTGGAGTGTAAGGGTGTCTGAAGCTTTCTTT. It codes for CAWSVRVSEAFF.